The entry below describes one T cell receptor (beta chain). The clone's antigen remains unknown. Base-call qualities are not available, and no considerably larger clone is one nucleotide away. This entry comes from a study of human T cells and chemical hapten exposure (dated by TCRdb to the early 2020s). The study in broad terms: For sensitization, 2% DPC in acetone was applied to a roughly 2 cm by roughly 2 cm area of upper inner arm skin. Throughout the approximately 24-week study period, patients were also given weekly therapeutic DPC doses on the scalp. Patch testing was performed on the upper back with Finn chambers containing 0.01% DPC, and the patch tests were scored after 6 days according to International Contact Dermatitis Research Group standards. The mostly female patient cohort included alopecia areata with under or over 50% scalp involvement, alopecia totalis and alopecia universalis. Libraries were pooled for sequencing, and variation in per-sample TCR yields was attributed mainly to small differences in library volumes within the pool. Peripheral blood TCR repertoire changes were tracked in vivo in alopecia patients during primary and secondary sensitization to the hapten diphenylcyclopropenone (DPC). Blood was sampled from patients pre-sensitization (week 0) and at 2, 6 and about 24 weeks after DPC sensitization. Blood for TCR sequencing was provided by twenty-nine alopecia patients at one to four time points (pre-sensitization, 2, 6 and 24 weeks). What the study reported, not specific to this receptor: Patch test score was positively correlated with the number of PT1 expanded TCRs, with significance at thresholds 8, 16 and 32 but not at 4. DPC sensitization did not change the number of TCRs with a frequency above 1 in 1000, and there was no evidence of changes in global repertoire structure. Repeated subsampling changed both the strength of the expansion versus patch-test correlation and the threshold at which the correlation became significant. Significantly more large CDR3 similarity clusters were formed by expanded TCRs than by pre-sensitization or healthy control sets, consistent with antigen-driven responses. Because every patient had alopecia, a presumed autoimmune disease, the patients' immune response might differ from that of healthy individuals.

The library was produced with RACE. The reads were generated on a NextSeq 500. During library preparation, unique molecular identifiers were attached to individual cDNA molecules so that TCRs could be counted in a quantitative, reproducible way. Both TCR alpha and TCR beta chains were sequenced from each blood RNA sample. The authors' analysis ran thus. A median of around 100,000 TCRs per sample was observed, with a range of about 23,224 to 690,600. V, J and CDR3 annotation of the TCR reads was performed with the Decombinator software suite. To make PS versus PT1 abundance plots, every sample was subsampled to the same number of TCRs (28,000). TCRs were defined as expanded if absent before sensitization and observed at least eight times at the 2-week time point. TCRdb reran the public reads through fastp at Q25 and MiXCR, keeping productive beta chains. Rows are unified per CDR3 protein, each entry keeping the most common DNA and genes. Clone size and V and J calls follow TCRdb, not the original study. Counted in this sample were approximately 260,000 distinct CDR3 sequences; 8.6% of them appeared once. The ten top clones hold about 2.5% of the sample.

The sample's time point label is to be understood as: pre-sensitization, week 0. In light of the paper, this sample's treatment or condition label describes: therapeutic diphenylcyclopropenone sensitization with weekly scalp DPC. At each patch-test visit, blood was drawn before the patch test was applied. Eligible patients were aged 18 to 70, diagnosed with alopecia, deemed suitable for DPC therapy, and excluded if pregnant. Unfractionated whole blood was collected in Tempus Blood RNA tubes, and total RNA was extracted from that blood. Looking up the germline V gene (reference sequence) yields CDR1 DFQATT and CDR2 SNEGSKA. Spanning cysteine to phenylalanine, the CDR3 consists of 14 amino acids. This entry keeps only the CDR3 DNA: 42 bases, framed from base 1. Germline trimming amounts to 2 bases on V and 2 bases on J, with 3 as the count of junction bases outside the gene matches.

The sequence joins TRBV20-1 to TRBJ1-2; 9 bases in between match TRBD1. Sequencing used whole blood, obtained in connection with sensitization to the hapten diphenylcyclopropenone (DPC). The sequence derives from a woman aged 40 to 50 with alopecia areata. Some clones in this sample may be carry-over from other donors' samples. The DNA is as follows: TGCAGTGCTAGACCGGGACAGGGAAACTATGGCTACACCTTC. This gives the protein CSARPGQGNYGYTF.